A single sample gave rise to the 32 T cell receptor beta chains below, sequenced in a study of identical twins. TCRdb reanalysed the 5' RACE reads using MiXCR and keeps one entry per CDR3 protein. The sample has some 1,600,000 distinct CDR3 sequences; around 29% are singletons. Sequenced material: cord blood. These receptors originate from a newborn girl in good health.

As regards this clonotype: The junction departs from germline at one end; a sequencing error may be responsible. The rearrangement joins TRBV7-9 to TRBJ2-1, with 8 bases fitting TRBD2. CDR3 length: 16 residues. The germline CDR1 and CDR2 sequences are SEHNR and FQNEAQ (reference sequence). CDR3 DNA sequence: TGTGTCAGCAGCGACCCACTAGCGGCCTCCTACAATGAGCAGTTCTTC. This sequence encodes CVSSDPLAASYNEQFF. The variable domain in full, with the rest retrieved from reference TRBV7-9 and TRBJ2-1, is DTGVSQNPRHKITKRGQNVTFRCDPISEHNRLYWYRQTLGQGPEFLTYFQNEAQLEKSRLLSDRFSAERPKGSFSTLEIQRTEQGDSAMYLCVSSDPLAASYNEQFFGPGTRLTVL.

The V and J genes are TRBV25-1 and TRBJ1-6; D unclear. From germline, CDR1 is MGHDK and CDR2 SYGVNS. V was clipped by 3 bases and J by 3 bases, with 9 bases between them. This CDR3 region has 15 residues. DNA for the CDR3: TGTGCCAGCAGTGACGGGCTCAACTATAATTCACCCCTCCACTTT. The encoded protein is CASSDGLNYNSPLHF.

The rearrangement links TRBV28 to TRBJ2-7, with D perhaps TRBD2 (5 bases). Between the trimmed V and J ends, which lost 5 bases and 3 bases, there was a span of 20 bases. Per the germline V gene, CDR1 is MDHEN and CDR2 is SYDVKM. This CDR3 spans 16 amino acids. This CDR3 reads CASSQPSGRTLYEQYF. As DNA, the CDR3 is TGTGCCAGCAGTCAACCTTCGGGAAGGACTCTCTACGAGCAGTACTTC.

The chain links TRBV5-1 to TRBJ2-6; 11 positions match TRBD1. CDR1 is SGHRS and CDR2 is YFSETQ in the germline V gene. Unmatched junction bases numbered 12, after V lost 4 bases and J lost 3 bases. This CDR3 region has 19 residues. As DNA, the CDR3 is TGCGCCAGCAGCCCTCTCCGGGACAGGGGGGCGTATGGGGCCAACGTCCTGACTTTC. This codes for CASSPLRDRGAYGANVLTF.

The table lists this clonotype with a few counts. The CDR3 spells CASSEKGRGPFGEKLFF. DNA for the CDR3: TGTGCCAGCAGTGAAAAGGGCAGGGGGCCGTTCGGTGAAAAACTGTTTTTT. This sequence joins TRBV25-1 and TRBJ1-4, with 8 nucleotides matching TRBD1. This CDR3 spans 17 amino acids. Germline CDR1 is MGHDK and CDR2 is SYGVNS. Trimming at V came to 2 bases and at J to 7 bases, leaving 12 bases not matched to a gene. The whole variable domain, filled in from reference TRBV25-1 and TRBJ1-4, reads EADIYQTPRYLVIGTGKKITLECSQTMGHDKMYWYQQDPGMELHLIHYSYGVNSTEKGDLSSESTVSRIRTEHFPLTLESARPSHTSQYLCASSEKGRGPFGEKLFFGSGTQLSVL.

This clonotype was seen a few times. This chain links TRBV12-5 with TRBJ2-2; 10 bases agree with TRBD2. This CDR3 has 16 amino acids. V lost 0 bases, J lost 4 bases, and 2 bases stayed unmatched. CDR1 is LGHNT, CDR2 FRNRAP, per germline. The CDR3 sequence: CASGLVLAGFTGELFF. In DNA form, the CDR3 reads TGTGCTAGTGGTTTGGTACTAGCGGGATTCACCGGGGAGCTGTTTTTT.

The chain couples TRBV12-3 or TRBV12-4 to TRBJ2-1, with TRBD2 matching over 14 bases. J lost 0 bases, V lost 3 bases, and 4 bases had no gene match. The CDR3 extends over 18 amino acids. CDR3: CASSFPGLAGASYNEQFF. CDR3 coding DNA: TGTGCCAGCAGTTTCCCGGGACTAGCGGGAGCCTCCTACAATGAGCAGTTCTTC.

The rearrangement uses TRBV5-1 and TRBJ2-7, with D perhaps matching TRBD1 (6 bases). V was shortened by 2 bases and J by 0 bases, with 9 bases between the two germline ends. This CDR3 has 14 residues. Germline V gives CDR1 SGHRS, CDR2 YFSETQ. The CDR3 is CASSLTDSSYEQYF. The CDR3 DNA follows: TGCGCCAGCAGCTTAACGGACAGCTCCTACGAGCAGTACTTC.

This clonotype appeared a single time. Possible read error: a much larger clone is one base away. This chain joins TRBV4-2 and TRBJ2-3; D is unresolved. Germline CDR1 LGHNA, CDR2 YNFKEQ. The CDR3 totals 16 residues. DNA of the CDR3: TGTACCAGCAGCCAAATGGCCGTGCTGAACACAGATACGCAGTATTTT. It encodes CTSSQMAVLNTDTQYF.

The chain links TRBV20-1 to TRBJ1-2; a weak D match, TRBD1 (6 bases). The CDR3 extends over 12 amino acids. Germline loops: CDR1 DFQATT, CDR2 SNEGSKA (reference sequence). The ends were cut back, 5 bases at V and 7 bases at J, with 14 bases in the middle. CDR3 nucleotides: TGCAGTGCTCGAACCCCAGGGGTTGGCTACACCTTC. It encodes CSARTPGVGYTF.

The CDR3 sequence is CASSPIPEAHNEQFF. Written as DNA, the CDR3 is TGTGCCAGCAGTCCGATCCCCGAGGCGCACAATGAGCAGTTCTTC. The rearrangement joins TRBV6-1 to TRBJ2-1; D unclear. This CDR3 region has 15 residues. V dropped 5 bases and J dropped 5 bases, with 16 bases sitting between them. Germline V lookup: CDR1 MNHNS, CDR2 SASEGT.

The chain employs TRBV5-1 and TRBJ2-5; TRBD1 is a possible D gene (6 bases). This CDR3 contains 16 residues. Trimming took off 0 bases at V and 5 bases at J, with 17 bases between the two ends. Germline V gene data show CDR1 as SGHRS and CDR2 as YFSETQ. For the CDR3, the DNA is TGCGCCAGCAGCTTGGTCAGTGACAGGCCTAGGGAGACCCAGTACTTC. Residues: CASSLVSDRPRETQYF.

This chain joins TRBV9 and TRBJ2-3; D is perhaps TRBD1 or TRBD2 (6 bases each). V lost 6 bases and J lost 3, with 20 bases in between. The CDR3 is 16 residues long. Germline-derived CDR1 and CDR2 are SGDLS and YYNGEE. CDR3 sequence (DNA): TGTGCCAGCACCCAGAAGGGGGAACGGGGGACAGATACGCAGTATTTT. Encoded protein: CASTQKGERGTDTQYF.

This clonotype has just a few counts. The DNA of the CDR3 is TGCAGCGTTGATGGAGATTCAGGCTACGAGCAGTACTTC. Translated, it gives CSVDGDSGYEQYF. V and J are TRBV29-1 and TRBJ2-7; D ambiguous. The CDR3 consists of 13 residues. In germline, CDR1 is SQVTM, CDR2 ANQGSEA. V gave up 3 bases and J gave up 3 bases, with 12 bases separating them.

This clonotype appeared many times. This chain uses TRBV2 with TRBJ2-5; 8 bases fit TRBD2. With 8 bases clipped from V and 3 bases from J, the junction kept 11 bases outside the gene matches. This CDR3 has 15 residues. Germline CDR1 and CDR2: SNHLY and FYNNEI. CDR3 protein: CASEGFGTREETQYF. The CDR3 DNA is TGTGCCAGCGAGGGGTTTGGGACTAGAGAAGAGACCCAGTACTTC.

V usage is TRBV18 and J usage is TRBJ1-1; 12 positions agree with TRBD1. V shed 4 bases, J shed 7 bases, and the junction held 13 bases outside the gene matches. Per germline, CDR1 KGHSH and CDR2 LQKENI. The CDR3 length is 17 residues. CDR3 bases: TGTGCCAGCTCACTCTCGTCCGGGACAGGGGGCTTTGGTGAAGCTTTCTTT. As protein: CASSLSSGTGGFGEAFF.

This clonotype was detected many times. CDR3 region: CASSLEAVNTEAFF. CDR3 in DNA: TGTGCCAGCAGCTTAGAGGCGGTTAACACTGAAGCTTTCTTT. V is TRBV7-6 and J is TRBJ1-1; D ambiguous. The CDR3 contains 14 residues. V was clipped by 1 base and J by 2 bases, with 8 bases between them. Germline lookup yields CDR1 SGHVS and CDR2 FNYEAQ.

In this sample, this clonotype turned up a few times. The CDR3 sequence: CSVETGTSQPQHF. The CDR3 DNA follows: TGCAGCGTTGAAACAGGGACGTCGCAGCCCCAGCATTTT. This sequence joins TRBV29-1 and TRBJ1-5; D may be TRBD1 (6 bases). CDR3 length: 13 residues. Germline V gives CDR1 SQVTM, CDR2 ANQGSEA. Trimming took 2 bases from V and 7 from J, leaving 12 bases between them. The full variable domain, in which reference TRBV29-1 and TRBJ1-5 provide the parts outside the CDR3, is SAVISQKPSRDICQRGTSLTIQCQVDSQVTMMFWYRQQPGQSLTLIATANQGSEATYESGFVIDKFPISRPNLTFSTLTVSNMSPEDSSIYLCSVETGTSQPQHFGDGTRLSIL.

The V call is TRBV2, the J call TRBJ1-2, with a tentative D call TRBD1 (5 bases). Trimming cost V 5 bases and J 3 bases, with 19 bases left between them. This CDR3 has 16 amino acids. From germline, CDR1 is SNHLY and CDR2 FYNNEI. The CDR3 reads CASSRSRQGSDYGYTF. The CDR3 DNA reads as TGTGCCAGCAGTCGTTCTAGGCAGGGTAGTGACTATGGCTACACCTTC.

This chain connects TRBV28 to TRBJ1-5; D uncertain. With 7 bases removed from V and 0 bases from J, the gap between germline ends came to 7 bases. The CDR3 length is 13 residues. In germline, CDR1 is MDHEN, CDR2 SYDVKM. The chain's CDR3 is CASTLNSNQPQHF. Here the CDR3 DNA reads TGTGCCAGCACCCTCAATAGCAATCAGCCCCAGCATTTT. Full variable domain (outside the CDR3, taken from reference TRBV28 and TRBJ1-5): DVKVTQSSRYLVKRTGEKVFLECVQDMDHENMFWYRQDPGLGLRLIYFSYDVKMKEKGDIPEGYSVSREKKERFSLILESASTNQTSMYLCASTLNSNQPQHFGDGTRLSIL.

For this clonotype: A much more abundant neighbour one base away suggests this may be a read error. The chain has TRBV2 and TRBJ2-3, with TRBD1 as a possible D gene (6 bases). The CDR3 contains 13 residues. From germline, CDR1 is SNHLY and CDR2 FYNNEI. This chain's CDR3 is CASSSWRTDTPYF. The CDR3 DNA is TGTGCCAGCAGTTCTTGGCGGACAGATACGCCGTATTTT.

J is TRBJ2-2 and V is TRBV4-1; possible D gene TRBD2, 7 bases. CDR3 length: 16 amino acids. CDR1 MGHRA and CDR2 YSYEKL come from the germline V gene. V lost 2 bases and J lost 5, with 15 bases in between. The CDR3 DNA reads TGCGCCAGCAGCCAAAGGTCGGGGGGCGGAACCGGGGAGCTGTTTTTT. It is translated as CASSQRSGGGTGELFF.

This clonotype was seen only a few times. The chain is built from TRBV12-3 or TRBV12-4 and TRBJ1-1; 10 bases agree with TRBD1. The J segment lost 1 base and the V segment lost 3 bases, leaving 5 bases of the junction unmatched. This CDR3 has 16 amino acids. CDR3 coding DNA: TGTGCCAGCAGTTTGGGGGACAGGGGCGAGAACACTGAAGCTTTCTTT. Translation: CASSLGDRGENTEAFF.

In its sample, this clonotype was seen a few times. The chain recombines TRBV12-3 or TRBV12-4 with TRBJ1-1; the D is unclear. This CDR3 contains 14 residues. V lost 2 bases and J lost 1, with 8 bases in between. Here the CDR3 reads CASSLIPANTEAFF. CDR3 DNA sequence: TGTGCCAGCAGTTTAATTCCAGCGAACACTGAAGCTTTCTTT.

This chain joins TRBV7-2 and TRBJ2-1; maybe TRBD2 (5 bases). Judging by the DNA end, TRBJ2-7 fits better; the J call may be wrong. Germline V gene data show CDR1 as SGHTA and CDR2 as FQGNSA. This CDR3 is 17 amino acids long. The CDR3 DNA sequence: TGTGCCAGCAGCTTCCGGGCCCCCGGGATTACCTACAATGAGCAGTACTTC. It translates to CASSFRAPGITYNEQYF.

This clonotype was observed a few times. The chain has TRBV6-1 and TRBJ2-5, with TRBD2 matching over 11 bases. The J call may be faulty, since TRBJ2-7 better matches the DNA end. Germline V lookup: CDR1 MNHNS, CDR2 SASEGT. The CDR3 totals 13 residues. This chain's CDR3 is CASRLAGESEQYF. The DNA of the CDR3 is TGTGCCAGCAGACTAGCGGGAGAGAGCGAGCAGTACTTC.

The chain is built from TRBV6-5 and TRBJ1-5; D might be TRBD1 (6 bases). The germline V gene encodes CDR1 MNHEY and CDR2 SVGAGI. Trimming shortened V by 5 bases and J by 6 bases, and 14 bases separated the two germline ends. The CDR3 contains 14 residues. The chain's CDR3 is CASSRGRGSQPQHF. CDR3 coding DNA: TGTGCCAGCAGTAGAGGCAGGGGTTCTCAGCCCCAGCATTTT.

The rearrangement links TRBV7-2 to TRBJ1-4, with D perhaps TRBD1 (6 bases). The germline V and J ends were trimmed by 2 bases and 3 bases, with 13 bases remaining between them. The CDR3 runs 16 residues. The germline V gene has CDR1 SGHTA and CDR2 FQGNSA. CDR3 region: CASSLQGAGANEKLFF. The CDR3 DNA reads TGTGCCAGCAGCTTACAGGGAGCAGGGGCTAATGAAAAACTGTTTTTT.

The CDR3 loop is CSATSLAGEGNEQYF. Written as DNA, the CDR3 is TGCAGTGCCACCTCCCTAGCGGGGGAGGGCAATGAGCAGTACTTC. This sequence joins TRBV20-1 and TRBJ2-7, with 10 bases matching TRBD2. This CDR3 has 15 residues. CDR1 is DFQATT, CDR2 SNEGSKA, per germline (reference sequence). Trimming took 6 bases from V and 7 from J; bases not matched to a gene: 15.

Concerning this clonotype itself: A much larger clone lies one base from this, so it may be a read error. The gene calls are TRBV19 and TRBJ1-2, with D uncertain. Germline CDR1 is LNHDA and CDR2 is SQIVND (reference sequence). The CDR3 contains 13 residues. The CDR3 sequence is CAGSFDGFYGYTF. CDR3 in DNA: TGTGCCGGTAGTTTCGACGGATTCTATGGCTACACCTTC.

This clonotype was seen a few times. This chain connects TRBV7-8 to TRBJ1-4; no definite D call. V was clipped by 2 bases and J by 8 bases, with 18 bases between them. The germline gives CDR1 SGHVS, CDR2 FQNEAQ. CDR3 size: 16 residues. CDR3 DNA: TGTGCCAGCAGCTTAAGCAGGCGGGAAGGAGGGGAAAAACTGTTTTTT. Residues: CASSLSRREGGEKLFF.

Only a few counts were recorded for this clonotype. In DNA form, the CDR3 reads TGTGCCAGCAGCGAGCGACTAGCGGGAATAAAAAACGAGCAGTACTTC. Amino acids: CASSERLAGIKNEQYF. The V call is TRBV7-9, the J call TRBJ2-7, with 11 bases fitting TRBD2. Germline loops: CDR1 SEHNR, CDR2 FQNEAQ (reference sequence). The V and J ends lost 5 bases and 5 bases, in that order; junction bases with no gene match: 11. CDR3 length: 16 residues.